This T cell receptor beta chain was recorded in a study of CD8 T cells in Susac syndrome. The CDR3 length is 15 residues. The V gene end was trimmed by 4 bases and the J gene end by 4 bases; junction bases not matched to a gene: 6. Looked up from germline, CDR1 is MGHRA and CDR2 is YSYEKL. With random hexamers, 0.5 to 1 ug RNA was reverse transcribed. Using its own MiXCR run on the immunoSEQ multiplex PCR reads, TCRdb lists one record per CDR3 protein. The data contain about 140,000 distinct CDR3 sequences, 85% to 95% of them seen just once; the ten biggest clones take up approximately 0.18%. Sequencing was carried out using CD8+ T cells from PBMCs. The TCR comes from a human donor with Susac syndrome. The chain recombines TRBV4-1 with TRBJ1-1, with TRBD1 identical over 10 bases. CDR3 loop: CASSLGQGSSTEAFF. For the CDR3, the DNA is TGCGCCAGCAGCCTGGGACAGGGGTCCAGCACTGAAGCTTTCTTT.